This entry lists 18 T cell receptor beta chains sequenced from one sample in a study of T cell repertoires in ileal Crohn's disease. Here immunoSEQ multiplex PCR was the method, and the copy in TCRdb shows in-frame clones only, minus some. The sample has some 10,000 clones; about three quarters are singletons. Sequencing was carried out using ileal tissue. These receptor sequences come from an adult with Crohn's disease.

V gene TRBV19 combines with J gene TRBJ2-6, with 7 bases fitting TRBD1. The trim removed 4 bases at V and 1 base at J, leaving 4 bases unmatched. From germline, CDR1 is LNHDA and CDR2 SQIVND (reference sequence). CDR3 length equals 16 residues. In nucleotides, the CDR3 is TGTGCCAGTAGTAAGAAGACAGGGTCTGGGGCCAACGTCCTGACTTTC. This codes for CASSKKTGSGANVLTF. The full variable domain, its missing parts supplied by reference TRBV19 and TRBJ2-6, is DGGITQSPKYLFRKEGQNVTLSCEQNLNHDAMYWYRQDPGQGLRLIYYSQIVNDFQKGDIAEGYSVSREKKESFPLTVTSAQKNPTAFYLCASSKKTGSGANVLTFGAGSRLTVL.

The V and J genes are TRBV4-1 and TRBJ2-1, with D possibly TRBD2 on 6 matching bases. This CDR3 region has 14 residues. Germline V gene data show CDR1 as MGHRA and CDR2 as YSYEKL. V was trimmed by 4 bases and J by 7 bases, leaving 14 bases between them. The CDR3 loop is CASSRGAGRNEQFF. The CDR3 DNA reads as TGCGCCAGCAGCCGGGGCGCGGGACGGAATGAGCAGTTCTTC.

The CDR3 protein is CASSLVGGLDGYTF. The CDR3 region has the DNA TGTGCCAGCAGCTTAGTCGGGGGGCTGGATGGCTACACCTTC. V gene TRBV7-9 combines with J gene TRBJ1-2; D may be TRBD1 (6 bases). Trimming pared 1 base from V and 6 bases from J, leaving 12 bases between. The CDR3 extends over 14 amino acids. Germline V gives CDR1 SEHNR, CDR2 FQNEAQ (reference sequence).

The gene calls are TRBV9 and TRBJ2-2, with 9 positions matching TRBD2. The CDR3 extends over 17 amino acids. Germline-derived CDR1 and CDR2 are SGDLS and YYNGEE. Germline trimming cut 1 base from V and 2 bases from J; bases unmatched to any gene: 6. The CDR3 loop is CASSVSSGGLNTGELFF. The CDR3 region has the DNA TGTGCCAGCAGCGTATCGAGCGGGGGGCTAAACACCGGGGAGCTGTTTTTT.

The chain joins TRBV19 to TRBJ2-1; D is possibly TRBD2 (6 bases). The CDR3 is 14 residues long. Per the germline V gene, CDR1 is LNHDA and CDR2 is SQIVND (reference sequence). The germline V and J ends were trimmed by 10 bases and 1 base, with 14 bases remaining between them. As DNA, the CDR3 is TGTGCCACCCAGAGGAGGGCTTCCTACAATGAGCAGTTCTTC. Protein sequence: CATQRRASYNEQFF. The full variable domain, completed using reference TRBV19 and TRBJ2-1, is DGGITQSPKYLFRKEGQNVTLSCEQNLNHDAMYWYRQDPGQGLRLIYYSQIVNDFQKGDIAEGYSVSREKKESFPLTVTSAQKNPTAFYLCATQRRASYNEQFFGPGTRLTVL.

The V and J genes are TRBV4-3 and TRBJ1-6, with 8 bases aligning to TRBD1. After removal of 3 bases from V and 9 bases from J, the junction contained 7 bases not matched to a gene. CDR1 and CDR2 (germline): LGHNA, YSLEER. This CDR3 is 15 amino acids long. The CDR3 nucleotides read TGCGCCAGCAGCCACGTCGGACAGGGCCCTTCACCCCTCCACTTT. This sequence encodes CASSHVGQGPSPLHF.

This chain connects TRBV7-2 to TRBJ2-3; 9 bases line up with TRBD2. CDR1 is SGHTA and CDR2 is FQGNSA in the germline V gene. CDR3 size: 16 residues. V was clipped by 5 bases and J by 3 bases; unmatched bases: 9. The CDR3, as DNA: TGTGCCAGCAGCCCCCTAACTAGCGGGTTTACAGATACGCAGTATTTT. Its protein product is CASSPLTSGFTDTQYF.

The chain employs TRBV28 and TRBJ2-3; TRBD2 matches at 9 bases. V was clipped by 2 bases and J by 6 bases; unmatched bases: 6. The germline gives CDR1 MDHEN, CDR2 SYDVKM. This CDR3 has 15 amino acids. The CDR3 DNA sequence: TGTGCCAGCAGTTTAAGCGGGGGGCCTTTGGATACGCAGTATTTT. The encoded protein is CASSLSGGPLDTQYF.

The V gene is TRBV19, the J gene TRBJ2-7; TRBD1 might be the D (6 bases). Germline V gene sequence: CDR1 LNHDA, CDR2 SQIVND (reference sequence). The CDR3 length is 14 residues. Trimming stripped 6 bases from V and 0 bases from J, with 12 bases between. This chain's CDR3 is CASRPPGHSYEQYF. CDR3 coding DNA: TGTGCCAGTAGACCACCGGGACACTCCTACGAGCAGTACTTC.

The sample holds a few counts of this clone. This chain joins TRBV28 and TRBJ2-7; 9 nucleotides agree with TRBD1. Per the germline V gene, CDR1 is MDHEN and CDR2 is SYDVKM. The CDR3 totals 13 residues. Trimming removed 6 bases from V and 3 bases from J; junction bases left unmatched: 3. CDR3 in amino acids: CASSSGQGYEQYF. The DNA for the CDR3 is TGTGCCAGCAGCTCGGGACAGGGCTACGAGCAGTACTTC.

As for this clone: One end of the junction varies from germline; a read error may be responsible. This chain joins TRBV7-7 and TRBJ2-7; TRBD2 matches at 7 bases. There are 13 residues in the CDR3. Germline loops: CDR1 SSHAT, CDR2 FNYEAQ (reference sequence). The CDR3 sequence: CASSSLLGGEQYF. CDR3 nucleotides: TGTGCTAGCAGCTCCCTACTGGGGGGGGAGCAGTACTTC.

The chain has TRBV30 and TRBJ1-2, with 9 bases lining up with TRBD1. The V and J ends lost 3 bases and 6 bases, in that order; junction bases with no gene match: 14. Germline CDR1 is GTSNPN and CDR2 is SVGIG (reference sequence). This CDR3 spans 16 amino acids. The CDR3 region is CAWSLLDRGYRDGYTF. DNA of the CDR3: TGTGCCTGGAGCCTCCTCGACAGGGGGTATAGGGATGGCTACACCTTC. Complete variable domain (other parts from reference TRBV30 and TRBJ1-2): SQTIHQWPATLVQPVGSPLSLECTVEGTSNPNLYWYRQAAGRGLQLLFYSVGIGQISSEVPQNLSASRPQDRQFILSSKKLLLSDSGFYLCAWSLLDRGYRDGYTFGSGTRLTVV.

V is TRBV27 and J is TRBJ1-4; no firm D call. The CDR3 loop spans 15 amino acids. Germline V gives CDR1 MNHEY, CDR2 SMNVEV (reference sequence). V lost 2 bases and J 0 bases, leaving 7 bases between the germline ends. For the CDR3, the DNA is TGTGCCAGCAGTTTAAGAGTCGCAACTAATGAAAAACTGTTTTTT. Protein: CASSLRVATNEKLFF.

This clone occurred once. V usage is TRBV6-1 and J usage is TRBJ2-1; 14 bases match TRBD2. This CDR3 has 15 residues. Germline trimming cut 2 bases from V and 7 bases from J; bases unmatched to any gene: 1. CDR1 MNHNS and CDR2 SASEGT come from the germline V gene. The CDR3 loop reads CASSERTSGGNEQFF. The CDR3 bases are TGTGCCAGCAGTGAAAGGACTAGCGGGGGGAATGAGCAGTTCTTC.

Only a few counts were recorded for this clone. The CDR3: CASSLASGTGLGEQYF. In nucleotides, the CDR3 is TGCGCCAGCAGCTTAGCTTCCGGGACAGGGCTGGGGGAGCAGTACTTC. The chain is built from TRBV5-1 and TRBJ2-7; 9 bases are shared with TRBD1. The CDR3 sequence is 16 residues long. J lost 7 bases, V lost 2 bases, and 13 bases had no gene match. CDR1 is SGHRS, CDR2 YFSETQ, per germline.

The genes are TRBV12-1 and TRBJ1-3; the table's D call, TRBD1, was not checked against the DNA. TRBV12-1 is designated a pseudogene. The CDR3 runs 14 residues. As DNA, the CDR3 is TGTGCCAGCAGCTTTCAGATGGCTGGAAACACCATATATTTT. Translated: CASSFQMAGNTIYF.

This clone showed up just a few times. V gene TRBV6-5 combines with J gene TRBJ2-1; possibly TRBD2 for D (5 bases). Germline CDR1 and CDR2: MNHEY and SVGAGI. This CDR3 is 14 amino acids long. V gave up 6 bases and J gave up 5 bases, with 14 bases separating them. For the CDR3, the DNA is TGTGCCAGCAGCCTAGCCTCTACTAACAATGAGCAGTTCTTC. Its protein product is CASSLASTNNEQFF.

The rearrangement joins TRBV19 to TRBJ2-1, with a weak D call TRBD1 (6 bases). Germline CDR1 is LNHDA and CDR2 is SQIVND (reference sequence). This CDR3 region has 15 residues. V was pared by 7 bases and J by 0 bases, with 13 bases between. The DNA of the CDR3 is TGTGCCAGTACCCTTGACAGGAACTCCTACAATGAGCAGTTCTTC. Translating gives CASTLDRNSYNEQFF.